These 3 T cell receptor beta chains originate from one sample sequenced in a study of identical twins. MiXCR, run by TCRdb on the 5' RACE reads, gives a single entry per CDR3 protein. The profile covers fewer than 800,000 distinct CDR3 sequences, with just over 7% appearing a single time and over 1.5% taken by the ten largest. These records were also assigned to another study, of yellow fever vaccine responses in identical twins.

Material: PBMCs. Receptors originate from a woman aged 18-29 years in good health.

V gene TRBV6-4 combines with J gene TRBJ1-5; D gene unclear. The CDR3 is made up of 13 amino acids. The V gene lost 5 bases and the J gene lost 5 bases, with 10 bases spanning the gap. Germline CDR1 reads MRHNA; CDR2 reads SNTAGT. CDR3 in DNA: TGTGCCAGCAGTCCGGACGGCTATCAGCCCCAGCATTTT. This sequence encodes CASSPDGYQPQHF.

The chain has TRBV19 and TRBJ2-7; D gene ambiguous. Trimming took 6 bases from V and 9 from J, leaving 15 bases between them. Germline lookup yields CDR1 LNHDA and CDR2 SQIVND (reference sequence). The CDR3 extends over 12 amino acids. The CDR3 DNA sequence: TGTGCCAGTAGCCAGACCGACTTCGGGCAGTACTTC. This codes for CASSQTDFGQYF.

This chain joins TRBV6-5 and TRBJ2-3, with TRBD2 identical over 9 bases. The CDR3 spans 17 residues. J was trimmed by 9 bases and V by 3 bases; bases with no gene match: 16. Germline CDR1 MNHEY, CDR2 SVGAGI. As DNA, the CDR3 is TGTGCCAGCAGTTATGCTCAACTAGCGGGCCCGGGGGAGACGCAGTATTTT. It yields the protein CASSYAQLAGPGETQYF.